The 19 T cell receptor beta chains below were found in one sample sequenced in a study of CD8 T cells in Susac syndrome (dated by TCRdb to about 2019). Libraries were built with the immunoSEQ multiplex PCR assay. RNA was extracted with the RNeasy kit and 0.5 to 1 ug was reverse transcribed using random hexamers. In-frame beta chains were kept once TCRdb had trimmed the public reads at Q25 with fastp and called clones with MiXCR. For every CDR3 protein sequence, its rows merge into one entry that carries the most common genes and DNA. Here the sample has 200,000 to 250,000 distinct CDR3 sequences; just under 95% occur a single time. 0.07% to 0.095% of the sample comes from the top ten. Sequences were obtained from CD4+ T cells from PBMCs. Receptors were obtained from a human donor with multiple sclerosis.

The chain links TRBV19 to TRBJ2-5; 12 bases fit TRBD2. Germline lookup yields CDR1 LNHDA and CDR2 SQIVND (reference sequence). CDR3 length: 16 amino acids. V trimming: 5 bases; J trimming: 1 base; junction bases outside the gene matches: 5. In DNA, the CDR3 is TGTGCCAGTAGTGCTGGACTAGCGGGGCTCCAAGAGACCCAGTACTTC. This encodes CASSAGLAGLQETQYF.

This clonotype has just one count. This chain links TRBV3-1 with TRBJ2-2; D is ambiguous. Trimming shortened V by 6 bases and J by 6 bases, and 8 bases separated the two germline ends. Germline lookup yields CDR1 LGHDT and CDR2 YNNKEL (reference sequence). The CDR3 consists of 12 residues. CDR3 loop: CASSRVPGELFF. CDR3 sequence (DNA): TGTGCCAGCAGTCGGGTCCCCGGGGAGCTGTTTTTT.

The chain employs TRBV20-1 and TRBJ2-3; TRBD1 or TRBD2 may be the D gene (5 bases each). V was shortened by 3 bases and J by 6 bases, with 19 bases between the two germline ends. The CDR3 extends over 15 amino acids. Germline CDR1 DFQATT, CDR2 SNEGSKA (reference sequence). The CDR3 region has the DNA TGCAGTGCTAGGGGACCCGAAAGAAGCTACGATACGCAGTATTTT. This sequence encodes CSARGPERSYDTQYF.

V gene TRBV4-1 combines with J gene TRBJ2-3; D is perhaps TRBD2 (6 bases). Germline V gene sequence: CDR1 MGHRA, CDR2 YSYEKL. The CDR3 is 16 amino acids. V was shortened by 0 bases and J by 2 bases, with 12 bases between the two germline ends. As DNA, the CDR3 is TGCGCCAGCAGCCAAGATCTGGGGACTTTCACAGATACGCAGTATTTT. Encoded protein: CASSQDLGTFTDTQYF.

The rearrangement joins TRBV4-2 to TRBJ2-1; D ambiguous. Trimming took off 1 base at V and 7 bases at J, with 11 bases between the two ends. Germline CDR1 and CDR2: LGHNA and YNFKEQ. The CDR3 has 14 amino acids. The CDR3 coding sequence is TGTGCCAGCAGCCAAGTAAGGTATCAAAATGAGCAGTTCTTC. This gives the protein CASSQVRYQNEQFF.

In this sample, this clonotype turned up once. The rearrangement uses TRBV29-1 and TRBJ2-2; tentative D call: TRBD1 (6 bases). The CDR3 totals 12 residues. Germline loops: CDR1 SQVTM, CDR2 ANQGSEA. V shed 7 bases and J shed 1 base, with 7 bases lying between them. The CDR3 loop reads CSADRNTGELFF. Written as DNA, the CDR3 is TGCAGCGCGGACAGGAACACCGGGGAGCTGTTTTTT.

The chain employs TRBV5-4 and TRBJ1-1; no definite D call. The germline V gene has CDR1 SGHNT and CDR2 YYREEE (reference sequence). The CDR3 length is 13 residues. V lost 4 bases and J 1 base, leaving 8 bases between the germline ends. CDR3 amino acids: CASSPWRNTEAFF. CDR3 coding DNA: TGTGCCAGCAGCCCTTGGAGGAACACTGAAGCTTTCTTT.

V and J are TRBV5-1 and TRBJ1-2; D is unclear. The V end was cut by 1 base, the J end by 2 bases, with 9 bases between. This CDR3 spans 14 amino acids. The germline CDR1 and CDR2 sequences are SGHRS and YFSETQ. The CDR3 spells CASSLSPDNYGYTF. As DNA, the CDR3 is TGCGCCAGCAGCTTGAGTCCGGACAACTATGGCTACACCTTC.

V usage is TRBV18 and J usage is TRBJ1-6; D call uncertain. Germline-derived CDR1 and CDR2 are KGHSH and LQKENI. The CDR3 covers 15 residues. The V end was cut by 3 bases, the J end by 7 bases, with 13 bases between. The CDR3 coding sequence is TGTGCCAGCTCACCTTCAGGCAGGCTAAATTCACCCCTCCACTTT. This codes for CASSPSGRLNSPLHF.

The chain couples TRBV20-1 to TRBJ2-1; D uncertain. The CDR3 has 13 amino acids. With 5 bases removed from V and 3 bases from J, the gap between germline ends came to 11 bases. Per germline, CDR1 DFQATT and CDR2 SNEGSKA (reference sequence). The CDR3 loop is CSAPKGSYNEQFF. DNA of the CDR3: TGCAGTGCTCCCAAGGGCAGCTACAATGAGCAGTTCTTC.

This rearrangement joins TRBV6-5 to TRBJ2-3; no clear D gene. Trimming left V 5 bases short and J 0 bases short, with 3 bases between. The CDR3 is 12 residues long. Germline V gene lookup returns CDR1 MNHEY and CDR2 SVGAGI. Here the CDR3 reads CASSESTDTQYF. CDR3 bases: TGTGCCAGCAGTGAGAGCACAGATACGCAGTATTTT.

This sequence joins TRBV6-4 and TRBJ2-5, with D possibly TRBD2 on 6 matching bases. V was cut by 0 bases and J by 7 bases, with 9 bases left in between. Per germline, CDR1 MRHNA and CDR2 SNTAGT. The CDR3 totals 13 residues. CDR3 nucleotides: TGTGCCAGCAGTGACTCTCTGGGAGGGACCCAGTACTTC. This codes for CASSDSLGGTQYF.

The chain employs TRBV18 and TRBJ2-5, with D possibly being TRBD1 or TRBD2 (5 bases each). Germline V lookup: CDR1 KGHSH, CDR2 LQKENI. This CDR3 has 15 residues. The V gene lost 7 bases and the J gene lost 4 bases, with 19 bases spanning the gap. CDR3 sequence: CASYLTPGPRETQYF. Here the CDR3 DNA reads TGTGCCAGCTACCTGACGCCGGGGCCGCGAGAGACCCAGTACTTC.

This chain joins TRBV30 and TRBJ1-1, with D uncertain. This CDR3 comprises 13 residues. The V end lost 2 bases, the J end lost 2 bases, and 9 bases lay between the germline ends. CDR1 is GTSNPN and CDR2 is SVGIG in the germline V gene (reference sequence). The DNA of the CDR3 is TGTGCCTGGAGTCAGACTGGCAACACTGAAGCTTTCTTT. The encoded protein is CAWSQTGNTEAFF.

This clonotype was counted a single time. V and J are TRBV18 and TRBJ2-1; D is possibly TRBD1 or TRBD2 (5 bases each). Germline lookup yields CDR1 KGHSH and CDR2 LQKENI. Trimming removed 3 bases at V and 10 bases at J, with 16 bases between. The CDR3 is 14 residues long. CDR3 loop: CASSPSGGGNEQFF. CDR3 sequence (DNA): TGTGCCAGCTCACCGTCGGGTGGGGGAAACGAGCAGTTCTTC.

This clonotype has just a few counts. The V gene is TRBV20-1, the J gene TRBJ2-7, with TRBD2 as a possible D gene (6 bases). Germline-derived CDR1 and CDR2 are DFQATT and SNEGSKA (reference sequence). This CDR3 comprises 12 residues. V was trimmed by 3 bases and J by 3 bases, leaving 9 bases between them. CDR3 DNA sequence: TGCAGTGCTAGGGTGGGGGGCTACGAGCAGTACTTC. It is translated as CSARVGGYEQYF.

The CDR3 sequence is CASSYTSASYNEQFF. CDR3 coding DNA: TGTGCCAGCAGTTATACTAGCGCCTCCTACAATGAGCAGTTCTTC. The chain carries TRBV27 and TRBJ2-1; 7 nucleotides match TRBD2. The CDR3 has 15 amino acids. V was clipped by 4 bases and J by 0 bases; unmatched bases: 3. The germline V gene has CDR1 MNHEY and CDR2 SMNVEV (reference sequence).

The chain links TRBV9 to TRBJ2-1; 10 bases map to TRBD2. V shed 4 bases, J shed 7 bases, and the junction held 11 bases outside the gene matches. Germline V gives CDR1 SGDLS, CDR2 YYNGEE. The CDR3 is made up of 16 amino acids. CDR3 sequence reads: CASSPASGGAWNEQFF. For the CDR3, the DNA is TGTGCCAGCAGCCCCGCCAGCGGGGGGGCCTGGAATGAGCAGTTCTTC. The variable domain in full, with the rest retrieved from reference TRBV9 and TRBJ2-1, is DSGVTQTPKHLITATGQRVTLRCSPRSGDLSVYWYQQSLDQGLQFLIQYYNGEERAKGNILERFSAQQFPDLHSELNLSSLELGDSALYFCASSPASGGAWNEQFFGPGTRLTVL.

The chain uses TRBV29-1 and TRBJ2-3; D is perhaps TRBD1 (7 bases). The CDR3 is 12 amino acids. The V end lost 7 bases, the J end lost 4 bases, and 12 bases lay between the germline ends. Germline CDR1 SQVTM, CDR2 ANQGSEA. CDR3 in amino acids: CSAEGAPDTQYF. As DNA, the CDR3 is TGCAGCGCGGAGGGGGCCCCAGATACGCAGTATTTT.